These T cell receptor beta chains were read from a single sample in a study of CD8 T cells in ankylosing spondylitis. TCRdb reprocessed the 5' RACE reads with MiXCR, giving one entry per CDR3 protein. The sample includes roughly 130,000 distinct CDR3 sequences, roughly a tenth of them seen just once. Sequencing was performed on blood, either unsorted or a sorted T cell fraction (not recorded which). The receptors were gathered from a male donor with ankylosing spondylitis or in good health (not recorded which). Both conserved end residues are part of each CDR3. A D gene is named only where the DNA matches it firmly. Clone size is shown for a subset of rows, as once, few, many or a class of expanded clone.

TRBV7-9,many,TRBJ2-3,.,CASSLSLASEPLF,TGTGCCAGCAGCTTGAGTCTAGCGTCAGAACCATTATTT
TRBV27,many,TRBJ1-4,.,CASSFQGYEKLFF,TGTGCCAGCAGTTTCCAGGGTTATGAAAAACTGTTTTTT
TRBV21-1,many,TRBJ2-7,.,CASSKEYSGRVYEQYF,TGTGCCAGCAGCAAAGAATACAGCGGGAGAGTCTACGAGCAGTACTTC
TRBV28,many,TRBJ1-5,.,CASSLGHSNQPQHF,TGTGCCAGCAGTTTAGGTCATAGCAATCAGCCCCAGCATTTT
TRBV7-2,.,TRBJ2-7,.,CASSFDRSSYEQYF,TGTGCCAGCAGCTTCGACAGGAGCTCCTACGAGCAGTACTTC
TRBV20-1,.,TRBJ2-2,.,CSALTPPTPANTGELFF,TGCAGTGCTCTCACCCCACCGACGCCGGCGAACACCGGGGAGCTGTTTTTT
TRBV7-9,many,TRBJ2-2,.,CASSSDHHPLSGGELFF,TGTGCCAGCAGCTCCGACCATCATCCCTTAAGCGGCGGGGAGCTGTTTTTT
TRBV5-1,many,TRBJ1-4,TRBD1,CASSSSRTGGKEKLFF,TGCGCCAGCAGCTCGTCTCGGACAGGCGGAAAAGAAAAACTGTTTTTT
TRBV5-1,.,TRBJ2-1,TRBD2,CASSLFSGRSYNEQFF,TGCGCCAGCAGCTTGTTTAGCGGGAGATCCTACAATGAGCAGTTCTTC
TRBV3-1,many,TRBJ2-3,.,CASIGGTDTQYF,TGTGCCAGCATAGGCGGCACAGATACGCAGTATTTT
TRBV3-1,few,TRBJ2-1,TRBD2,CASCLRLAGGYSDNEQFF,TGTGCCAGCTGTTTACGGCTAGCGGGGGGGTATAGCGACAATGAGCAGTTCTTC
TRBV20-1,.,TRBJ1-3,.,CSADKGPASGNTIYF,TGCAGTGCCGACAAAGGACCGGCCTCTGGAAACACCATATATTTT
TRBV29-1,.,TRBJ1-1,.,CSVERGGGTEAFF,TGCAGCGTTGAACGGGGAGGCGGCACTGAAGCTTTCTTT
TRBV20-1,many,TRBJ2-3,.,CSAQVGSTDTQYF,TGCAGTGCCCAAGTGGGGAGCACAGATACGCAGTATTTT
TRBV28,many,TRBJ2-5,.,CASSLGTPQETQYF,TGTGCCAGCAGTTTGGGGACGCCTCAAGAGACCCAGTACTTC
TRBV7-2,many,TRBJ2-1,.,CASSDYRERAYNEQFF,TGTGCCAGCAGCGATTATCGGGAGAGAGCCTACAATGAGCAGTTCTTC
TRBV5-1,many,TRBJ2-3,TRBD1,CASSLPEEAGGHTDTQYF,TGCGCCAGCAGCTTGCCGGAGGAGGCAGGGGGTCACACAGATACGCAGTATTTT
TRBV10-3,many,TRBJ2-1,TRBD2,CAISLAGAVYNEQFF,TGTGCCATCAGCCTAGCGGGAGCAGTCTACAATGAGCAGTTCTTC
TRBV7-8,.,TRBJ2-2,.,CASSRRKDSGELFF,TGTGCCAGCAGCCGCCGGAAAGACTCCGGGGAGCTGTTTTTT
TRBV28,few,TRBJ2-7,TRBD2,CASSHGTSGPYEQYF,TGTGCCAGCAGTCACGGGACTAGCGGGCCCTACGAGCAGTACTTC
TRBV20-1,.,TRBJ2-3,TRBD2,CSARDPLAGGLADTQYF,TGCAGTGCTAGAGACCCTCTAGCGGGAGGTTTGGCAGATACGCAGTATTTT
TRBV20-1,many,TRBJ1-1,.,CSARGGRDTEAFF,TGCAGTGCCCGCGGGGGGCGGGACACTGAAGCTTTCTTT
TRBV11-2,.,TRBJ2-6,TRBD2,CASSPSGLASPQFSGANVLTF,TGTGCCAGCAGTCCCTCGGGACTAGCGAGCCCGCAATTCTCTGGGGCCAACGTCCTGACTTTC
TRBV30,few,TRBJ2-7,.,CAWSVQGREQYF,TGTGCCTGGAGTGTGCAGGGGCGCGAGCAGTACTTC
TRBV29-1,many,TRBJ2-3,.,CSVVRDTDTQYF,TGCAGCGTTGTCAGGGACACAGATACGCAGTATTTT
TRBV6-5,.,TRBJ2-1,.,CASSQWPNEQFF,TGTGCCAGCAGCCAATGGCCCAATGAGCAGTTCTTC
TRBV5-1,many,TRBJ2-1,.,CASSLPGGANNEQFF,TGCGCCAGCAGCCTCCCTGGGGGGGCGAACAATGAGCAGTTCTTC
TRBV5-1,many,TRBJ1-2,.,CASSLGSPQDGYTF,TGCGCCAGCAGCTTAGGATCCCCGCAGGATGGCTACACCTTC
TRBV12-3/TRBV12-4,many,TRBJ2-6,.,CASSLAGAGANVLTF,TGTGCCAGCAGTTTAGCAGGGGCTGGGGCCAACGTCCTGACTTTC
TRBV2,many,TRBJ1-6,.,CASRDFRADNSPLHF,TGTGCCAGCAGGGATTTTAGGGCGGATAATTCACCCCTCCACTTT
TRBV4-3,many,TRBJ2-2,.,CASRHEANTGELFF,TGCGCCAGCCGGCATGAAGCGAACACCGGGGAGCTGTTTTTT
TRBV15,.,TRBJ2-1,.,CATSRDYGTVDNEQFF,TGTGCCACCAGCAGAGATTATGGGACCGTAGACAATGAGCAGTTCTTC